This note documents a single T cell receptor beta chain sequence. Its target is unknown. This sample is part of a study of cytomegalovirus exposure and HLA in healthy donors. Study overall: Earlier results showed approximately 110 million unique TCR beta sequences derived from approximately 170 million T cells.

Trimming removed 3 bases from V and 3 bases from J, with 11 bases in between. Germline-derived CDR1 and CDR2 are SGHNT and YENEEA. This CDR3 contains 14 residues. Study findings and constraints: Presence/absence analyses assumed roughly uniform sequencing depth across donors. In a later analysis, HLA-associated TCR beta chains were more clonally expanded than equally common others.

Each donor was healthy, and each was a bone marrow donor. The PCR contained 60 Vbeta and 13 Jbeta primers. The table came from immunoSEQ multiplex PCR; TCRdb's copy has only in-frame clones and leaves some out. This table has about 160,000 clones, about four fifths appearing once. Sequenced input: PBMCs. The rearrangement uses TRBV11-3 and TRBJ1-1; tentatively, D is TRBD1 (5 bases). The clonotype was recovered from a man in his fifties or sixties in good health and CMV-seropositive. CDR3: CASSFSGKDTEAFF. In nucleotides, the CDR3 is TGTGCCAGCAGCTTTTCAGGGAAGGACACTGAAGCTTTCTTT.